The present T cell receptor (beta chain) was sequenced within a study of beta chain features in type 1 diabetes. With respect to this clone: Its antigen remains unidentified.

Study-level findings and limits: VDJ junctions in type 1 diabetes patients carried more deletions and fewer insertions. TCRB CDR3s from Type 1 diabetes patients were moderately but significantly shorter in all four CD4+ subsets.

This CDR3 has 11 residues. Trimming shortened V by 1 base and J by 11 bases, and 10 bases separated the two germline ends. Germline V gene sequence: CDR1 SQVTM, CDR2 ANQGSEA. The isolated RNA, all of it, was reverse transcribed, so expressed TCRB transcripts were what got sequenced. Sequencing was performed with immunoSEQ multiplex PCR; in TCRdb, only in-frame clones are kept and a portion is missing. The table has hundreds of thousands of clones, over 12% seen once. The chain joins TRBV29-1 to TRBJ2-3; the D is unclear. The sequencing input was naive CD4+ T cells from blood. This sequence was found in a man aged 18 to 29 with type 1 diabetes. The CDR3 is CSVEGVSLQYF. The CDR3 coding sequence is TGCAGCGTTGAAGGCGTTAGCTTGCAGTATTTT.